This TCR beta chain was identified during a study of blood T cell repertoires in COVID-19 (dated by TCRdb to about 2020). Some background on the complete study: Collaborator samples came from the United States, Italy and Spain and covered acute and convalescent phases of COVID-19. The material from the prospective study consisted of cDNA or gDNA derived from T cells, B-cell-depleted T cells, or PBMCs. Nearly every sample came with metadata listing a de-identified subject ID, COVID-19 status, age in years and sex. The repertoires were released in a freely available public database meant as a resource for research on the immune response to SARS-CoV-2. The samples were drawn from two sources: the first 160 participants of the ongoing ImmuneRACE study, and 1,000 to 1,500 subjects contributed by 6 global collaborators. Deeply sampled blood TCRbeta repertoires from subjects exposed to, actively infected with, or recovered from COVID-19 were included in the dataset. Where available, HLA class I and class II types were taken from metadata supplied by the sample provider and were not determined by assay-based typing.

TCRbeta CDR3 regions were amplified from genomic DNA by means of the immunoSEQ Assay, a bias-controlled multiplex PCR. As for how the authors treated the data: The number of nucleated cells in each sample was estimated from the amplification of reference gene primers within the assay. Sequence reads were collapsed and filtered to measure the absolute abundance of every unique TCRbeta CDR3 rearrangement. For each sample, productive Simpson clonality was calculated as the square root of Simpson's diversity index across productive rearrangements. The immuneACCESS repertoire file appears here via TCRdb, limited to in-frame rearrangements. These files lack a portion of the clones; in checked studies, under half of the deficit traces to unresolved V genes, and the cause of the others is not known. That table supplies the V and J calls and clone size; D and trimming were determined from the DNA. For this sample there are 50,000 or so clones; about 90% appear just once. Approximately 6% of the sample comes from the top ten.

General findings and caveats noted by the study authors: The quantity of clinical and demographic metadata differed by source and by participant and was supplied without curation.

Each collaborating institution followed its own protocols to collect whole blood in K2EDTA tubes. For TCRbeta analysis, collaborator samples were shipped as frozen whole blood, as isolated PBMCs, or as DNA extracted from either sample type. Turning to this clone: Its antigen is not yet known. No base-level quality is on record; no much larger clone is a single base apart.

The V and J ends are trimmed by 4 bases and 2 bases, leaving 20 bases between them. As encoded in the germline V gene, CDR1 is SNHLY while CDR2 is FYNNEI. Taken from cysteine to phenylalanine, the CDR3 has 18 residues. Only the CDR3 DNA stays, 54 bases, in frame from base 1. This receptor chain uses TRBV2 and TRBJ2-2; a tentative D call is TRBD2 (7 bases match). The source is a man between 65 and 79 years old with active COVID-19. Material: peripheral blood. CDR3 reads: CASSALRKGGKNTGELFF. The DNA reads TGTGCCAGCAGTGCTCTCAGGAAGGGGGGGAAAAACACCGGGGAGCTGTTTTTT.